This record looks at one T cell receptor (beta chain) sequence and its context. This specimen belongs to a study of blood T cell repertoires in COVID-19. The overall study: Acute-phase and convalescent COVID-19 samples originated in the United States, Italy and Spain. The cDNA or gDNA used as material had been derived from T cells, B-cell-depleted T cells, or PBMCs.

The J segment lost 4 bases and the V segment lost 4 bases, leaving 2 bases of the junction unmatched. Germline-derived CDR1 and CDR2 are SGHVS and FNYEAQ. The CDR3 is 15 residues long. Libraries were prepared by immunoSEQ multiplex PCR; TCRdb keeps only in-frame clonotypes and omits some of them. The sample holds some 250,000 clones, 81% seen once. This chain links TRBV7-6 with TRBJ2-1, with 12 bases aligning to TRBD2. This sequence was found in a woman aged 55-70 years with active or convalescent COVID-19. The sequencing input was peripheral blood. In nucleotides, the CDR3 is TGTGCCAGCAGCTCGGGACTAGCGGGTTACAATGAGCAGTTCTTC. Its protein is CASSSGLAGYNEQFF.